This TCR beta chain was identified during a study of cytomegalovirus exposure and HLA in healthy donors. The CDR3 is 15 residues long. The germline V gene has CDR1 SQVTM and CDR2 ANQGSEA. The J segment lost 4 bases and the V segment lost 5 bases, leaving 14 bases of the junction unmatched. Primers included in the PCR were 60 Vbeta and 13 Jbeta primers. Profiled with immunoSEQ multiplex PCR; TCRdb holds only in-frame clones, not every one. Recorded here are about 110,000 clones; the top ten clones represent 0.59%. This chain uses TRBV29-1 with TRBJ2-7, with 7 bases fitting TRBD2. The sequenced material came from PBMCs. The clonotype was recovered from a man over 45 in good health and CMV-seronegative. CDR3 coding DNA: TGCAGCGTTCTCCTCCGAGGGAGGGACCCGTACGAGCAGTACTTC. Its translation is CSVLLRGRDPYEQYF.